This entry lists 18 T cell receptor beta chains sequenced from one sample in a study of cytomegalovirus exposure and HLA in healthy donors. The PCR was carried out with 60 Vbeta primers and 13 Jbeta primers. Repertoires were generated with immunoSEQ multiplex PCR, while TCRdb's copy carries only in-frame clones and drops some. The sample lists 130,000 to 150,000 clones; roughly 80% were seen once. Sequencing was performed on PBMCs. The receptors come from a woman aged 40 to 50 in good health and CMV-seropositive.

V and J are TRBV5-4 and TRBJ2-3; D possibly corresponds to TRBD1 (5 bases). Germline CDR1 reads SGHNT; CDR2 reads YYREEE (reference sequence). CDR3 length: 15 amino acids. V lost 7 bases, J lost 3 bases, and 18 bases lay in between. The CDR3 sequence is CASGSRRGLTDTQYF. The CDR3 DNA reads as TGTGCCAGCGGGTCTAGAAGGGGTTTAACAGATACGCAGTATTTT.

The CDR3 sequence is CASSEYSGEKLFF. The CDR3 coding sequence is TGTGCCAGCAGTGAATACTCGGGTGAAAAACTGTTTTTT. The chain has TRBV25-1 and TRBJ1-4; no reliable D call. This CDR3 is built from 13 residues. V lost 0 bases, J lost 7 bases, and 6 bases lay in between. Germline lookup yields CDR1 MGHDK and CDR2 SYGVNS.

The V and J genes are TRBV4-1 and TRBJ2-2; 8 bases fit TRBD2. Per germline, CDR1 MGHRA and CDR2 YSYEKL. With V trimmed by 0 bases and J by 2 bases, 5 bases remained unmatched. The CDR3 length is 17 residues. CDR3 region: CASSQETTSANTGELFF. The CDR3 DNA sequence: TGCGCCAGCAGCCAAGAGACGACTAGCGCCAACACCGGGGAGCTGTTTTTT.

The chain carries TRBV7-9 and TRBJ2-7; 10 nucleotides match TRBD1. The CDR3 runs 13 residues. Germline-derived CDR1 and CDR2 are SEHNR and FQNEAQ (reference sequence). V lost 5 bases, J lost 4 bases, and 2 bases stayed unmatched. CDR3 sequence: CASSGTGVYEQYF. CDR3 nucleotide sequence: TGTGCCAGCAGCGGGACAGGGGTTTACGAGCAGTACTTC.

The V and J genes are TRBV27 and TRBJ2-3, with TRBD2 as a possible D gene (6 bases). CDR3 size: 16 residues. Trimming cost V 5 bases and J 4 bases, with 19 bases left between them. In germline, CDR1 is MNHEY, CDR2 SMNVEV (reference sequence). CDR3 coding DNA: TGTGCCAGCAGTACTCGGGGGTCCCGAGGGGCAGATACGCAGTATTTT. This encodes CASSTRGSRGADTQYF.

This clone was detected only a few times. The gene calls are TRBV7-2 and TRBJ2-5, with D possibly being TRBD1 (6 bases). The J call is doubtful: the DNA matches TRBJ2-7 better. CDR1 is SGHTA and CDR2 is FQGNSA in the germline V gene. The CDR3 length is 14 residues. The DNA for the CDR3 is TGTGCCAGCAGCTTAGGACAGGCGGTTACCGAGCAGTACTTC. Amino acid sequence: CASSLGQAVTEQYF.

The chain uses TRBV5-6 and TRBJ2-1, with D perhaps matching TRBD1 (6 bases). Trimming cost V 2 bases and J 9 bases, with 9 bases left between them. This CDR3 comprises 12 residues. The germline V gene encodes CDR1 SGHDT and CDR2 YYEEEE. The CDR3 DNA reads TGTGCCAGCAGCTTAGGACAGATTGAGCAGTTCTTC. Translated, it gives CASSLGQIEQFF.

In this sample, this clone turned up a few times. V gene TRBV19 combines with J gene TRBJ1-1; D may be TRBD1 (5 bases). The germline gives CDR1 LNHDA, CDR2 SQIVND (reference sequence). The CDR3 runs 15 residues. V gave up 2 bases and J gave up 3 bases, with 13 bases separating them. Written as DNA, the CDR3 is TGTGCCAGTAGTATACCCCCCGGCAGGGACACTGAAGCTTTCTTT. It codes for CASSIPPGRDTEAFF.

The chain couples TRBV20-1 to TRBJ1-5; D call uncertain. The CDR3 is 11 residues long. V dropped 4 bases and J dropped 10 bases, with 11 bases sitting between them. Per the germline V gene, CDR1 is DFQATT and CDR2 is SNEGSKA (reference sequence). The CDR3 here is CSATTSSPQHF. The CDR3 nucleotides are TGCAGTGCTACTACCTCATCACCCCAGCATTTT.

V usage is TRBV4-1 and J usage is TRBJ1-1, with 11 positions matching TRBD1. Trimming cost V 4 bases and J 4 bases; bases outside gene matches: 2. The CDR3 runs to 14 residues. Per the germline V gene, CDR1 is MGHRA and CDR2 is YSYEKL. The CDR3 DNA is TGCGCCAGCAGCCGGGGACAGGGGGTCACTGAAGCTTTCTTT. This codes for CASSRGQGVTEAFF.

V usage is TRBV21-1 and J usage is TRBJ2-7; the DNA was not compared with TRBD2, the D call given in the table. TRBV21-1 is marked as a pseudogene. The CDR3 is 17 residues long. The CDR3 region is CASSNQRLAGGLYEQYF. Written as DNA, the CDR3 is TGTGCCAGCAGCAATCAAAGACTAGCGGGAGGGCTTTACGAGCAGTACTTC.

V and J are TRBV27 and TRBJ1-2; D is uncertain. Trimming took off 1 base at V and 0 bases at J, with 3 bases between the two ends. In germline, CDR1 is MNHEY, CDR2 SMNVEV (reference sequence). This CDR3 comprises 13 residues. The CDR3 DNA reads as TGTGCCAGCAGTTTATTATCTAACTATGGCTACACCTTC. It translates to CASSLLSNYGYTF.

The chain employs TRBV30 and TRBJ1-1, with TRBD1 as a possible D gene (5 bases). V lost 2 bases to trimming and J lost 1 base, with 8 bases between them. Germline lookup yields CDR1 GTSNPN and CDR2 SVGIG (reference sequence). This CDR3 has 13 residues. Here the CDR3 DNA reads TGTGCCTGGAGTCAGGGCCAGAACACTGAAGCTTTCTTT. Protein product: CAWSQGQNTEAFF.

CDR3 bases: TGTGCCAGCAGGGGGACAGGGGCCCCCAATGAGCAGTTCTTC. This encodes CASRGTGAPNEQFF. The rearrangement uses TRBV6-1 and TRBJ2-1, with TRBD1 matching 10 bases. CDR1 MNHNS and CDR2 SASEGT come from the germline V gene. V shed 6 bases and J 6 bases; nucleotides not matched to a gene: 5. The CDR3 spans 14 residues.

Here the CDR3 DNA reads TGTGCCAGCTCAACAACTAGCGGGAGCTACGAGCAGTACTTC. This codes for CASSTTSGSYEQYF. The chain recombines TRBV18 with TRBJ2-7, with 11 nucleotides matching TRBD2. The CDR3 runs 14 residues. The ends lost 5 bases at V and 3 bases at J; junction bases unmatched: 3. From germline, CDR1 is KGHSH and CDR2 LQKENI.

The chain is built from TRBV28 and TRBJ2-6; 7 positions match TRBD1. CDR1 is MDHEN, CDR2 SYDVKM, per germline. With 9 bases clipped from V and 4 bases from J, the junction kept 3 bases outside the gene matches. The CDR3 length is 13 residues. In nucleotides, the CDR3 is TGTGCCAGTTTGGACAGGGGGGCCAACGTCCTGACTTTC. The encoded protein is CASLDRGANVLTF.

Only one count was recorded for this clone. V usage is TRBV27 and J usage is TRBJ2-7; 10 nucleotides match TRBD1. Germline V CDR1 and CDR2: MNHEY, SMNVEV (reference sequence). Trimming at V came to 6 bases and at J to 3 bases, leaving 5 bases not matched to a gene. The CDR3 totals 14 residues. The CDR3 DNA reads TGTGCCAGCAGCCCGGACAGGGGGATCTACGAGCAGTACTTC. This sequence encodes CASSPDRGIYEQYF.

This clone was detected only once. The sample holds other DNA sequences that translate to the same CDR3. V gene TRBV7-9 combines with J gene TRBJ2-3; 7 nucleotides match TRBD2. Unmatched junction bases numbered 0, after V lost 0 bases and J lost 0 bases. The germline gives CDR1 SEHNR, CDR2 FQNEAQ (reference sequence). There are 15 residues in the CDR3. CDR3 in amino acids: CASSLAGGSTDTQYF. The CDR3 nucleotides read TGTGCCAGCAGCTTAGCGGGGGGGAGCACAGATACGCAGTATTTT.